The 26 T cell receptor beta chains below come from one sample, sequenced in a study of T cells in Graves' hyperthyroidism and ophthalmopathy. What was amplified from RNA transcripts were TCR beta CDR3 regions. Carried out on the TCR CDR3, a first-round RT-PCR used the HTBI primer set. From the multiplex PCR reads, TCRdb called clonotypes with MiXCR, one entry per CDR3 protein. The sample has approximately 380,000 distinct CDR3 sequences, over 11% seen once. The specimen was blood. The source is a man aged 50 or older with Graves' ophthalmopathy.

This clonotype was seen many times. The J gene is TRBJ1-1, the V gene TRBV30; maybe TRBD1 (5 bases). Germline lookup yields CDR1 GTSNPN and CDR2 SVGIG (reference sequence). V dropped 5 bases and J dropped 5 bases, with 18 bases sitting between them. There are 14 residues in the CDR3. The CDR3 bases are TGTGCCTGGCACCCAGGAGGGGTCGGGACTGAAGCTTTCTTT. This sequence encodes CAWHPGGVGTEAFF.

This chain joins TRBV20-1 and TRBJ2-1; 10 bases map to TRBD2. The CDR3 has 14 residues. From germline, CDR1 is DFQATT and CDR2 SNEGSKA (reference sequence). The V gene end was trimmed by 5 bases and the J gene end by 3 bases; junction bases not matched to a gene: 4. Written as DNA, the CDR3 is TGCAGTGCTCAGCGGGAGGGCATCTACAATGAGCAGTTCTTC. This codes for CSAQREGIYNEQFF.

This clonotype was found a few times. The chain recombines TRBV7-9 with TRBJ1-3; no clear D gene. Germline CDR1 reads SEHNR; CDR2 reads FQNEAQ (reference sequence). The CDR3 loop spans 15 amino acids. V was trimmed by 0 bases and J by 1 base, leaving 7 bases between them. For the CDR3, the DNA is TGTGCCAGCAGCTTAGCGGCGGGATCTGGAAACACCATATATTTT. Its translation: CASSLAAGSGNTIYF.

The chain combines TRBV19 with TRBJ2-1; a possible D gene is TRBD2 (6 bases). With 3 bases removed from V and 6 bases from J, the gap between germline ends came to 18 bases. Germline values: CDR1 LNHDA, CDR2 SQIVND (reference sequence). The CDR3 is 16 residues long. CDR3 in amino acids: CASSMWSEEGSNEQFF. CDR3 nucleotides: TGTGCCAGTAGTATGTGGTCCGAGGAGGGTAGCAATGAGCAGTTCTTC.

Many counts were recorded for this clonotype. V gene TRBV4-2 combines with J gene TRBJ2-7, with TRBD1 matching 8 bases. Germline values: CDR1 LGHNA, CDR2 YNFKEQ. With 4 bases clipped from V and 2 bases from J, the junction kept 7 bases outside the gene matches. The CDR3 sequence is 15 residues long. This CDR3 is CASSLGQGDTYEQYF. The CDR3, as DNA: TGTGCCAGCAGCCTTGGACAGGGAGACACCTACGAGCAGTACTTC.

This clonotype was counted only a few times. The gene calls are TRBV25-1 and TRBJ1-4; D gene uncertain. CDR1 and CDR2 from the germline V gene are MGHDK and SYGVNS. The CDR3 is 15 residues long. Trimming cost V 6 bases and J 4 bases, with 15 bases left between them. The CDR3 is CASSGVGQSNEKLFF. As DNA, the CDR3 is TGTGCCAGCAGCGGAGTGGGCCAGAGTAATGAAAAACTGTTTTTT. Full variable domain (missing parts from reference TRBV25-1 and TRBJ1-4): EADIYQTPRYLVIGTGKKITLECSQTMGHDKMYWYQQDPGMELHLIHYSYGVNSTEKGDLSSESTVSRIRTEHFPLTLESARPSHTSQYLCASSGVGQSNEKLFFGSGTQLSVL.

This clonotype was observed many times. The V gene is TRBV18, the J gene TRBJ2-2; D gene unclear. Germline CDR1 and CDR2: KGHSH and LQKENI. CDR3 length: 13 residues. V was trimmed by 5 bases and J by 3 bases, leaving 7 bases between them. In nucleotides, the CDR3 is TGTGCCAGCTCAATGAGTTACACCGGGGAGCTGTTTTTT. It yields the protein CASSMSYTGELFF. Supplemented by reference TRBV18 and TRBJ2-2, the full variable domain reads NAGVMQNPRHLVRRRGQEARLRCSPMKGHSHVYWYRQLPEEGLKFMVYLQKENIIDESGMPKERFSAEFPKEGPSILRIQQVVRGDSAAYFCASSMSYTGELFFGEGSRLTVL.

In this sample, this clonotype turned up many times. The rearrangement joins TRBV11-2 to TRBJ2-3; 8 bases line up with TRBD2. This CDR3 has 16 residues. The J segment lost 4 bases and the V segment lost 1 base, leaving 7 bases of the junction unmatched. Per germline, CDR1 SGHAT and CDR2 FQNNGV. CDR3 sequence: CASSLVSGGPSDTQYF. For the CDR3, the DNA is TGTGCCAGCAGCTTAGTTTCGGGAGGGCCCTCAGATACGCAGTATTTT.

The rearrangement joins TRBV9 to TRBJ1-3; unclear D gene. With 0 bases removed from V and 8 bases from J, the gap between germline ends came to 9 bases. The CDR3 is made up of 13 amino acids. Germline lookup yields CDR1 SGDLS and CDR2 YYNGEE. The CDR3 protein is CASSVDRADTIYF. In DNA, the CDR3 is TGTGCCAGCAGCGTAGATCGGGCAGACACCATATATTTT.

This clonotype was counted ten times or more. V and J are TRBV6-1 and TRBJ2-1, with D uncertain. From germline, CDR1 is MNHNS and CDR2 SASEGT. Trimming removed 0 bases from V and 0 bases from J, with 6 bases in between. The CDR3 has 15 residues. The CDR3 loop is CASSEAQTSYNEQFF. In DNA form, the CDR3 reads TGTGCCAGCAGTGAAGCGCAGACCTCCTACAATGAGCAGTTCTTC.

This clonotype was picked up many times. The rearrangement uses TRBV7-2 and TRBJ2-1, with a weak D call TRBD2 (5 bases). Germline V gene sequence: CDR1 SGHTA, CDR2 FQGNSA. This CDR3 has 16 residues. Deletions cut 0 bases from V and 2 bases from J, with 11 bases between. In nucleotides, the CDR3 is TGTGCCAGCAGCTTAGCCCCTAGCCGAACCTACAATGAGCAGTTCTTC. Translated, it gives CASSLAPSRTYNEQFF. Drawing the rest from reference TRBV7-2 and TRBJ2-1, the complete variable domain is GAGVSQSPSNKVTEKGKDVELRCDPISGHTALYWYRQSLGQGLEFLIYFQGNSAPDKSGLPSDRFSAERTGGSVSTLTIQRTQQEDSAVYLCASSLAPSRTYNEQFFGPGTRLTVL.

V usage is TRBV19 and J usage is TRBJ1-3; 9 bases line up with TRBD1. Per germline, CDR1 LNHDA and CDR2 SQIVND (reference sequence). CDR3 length: 14 residues. Trimming removed 5 bases from V and 7 bases from J; junction bases left unmatched: 6. The CDR3 nucleotides read TGTGCCAGTAGTGGAAGGACAGGGGAGAACACCATATATTTT. This codes for CASSGRTGENTIYF.

The rearrangement uses TRBV20-1 and TRBJ2-2; TRBD2 matches at 14 bases. Trimming cost V 1 base and J 5 bases; bases outside gene matches: 6. CDR1 and CDR2 from the germline V gene are DFQATT and SNEGSKA (reference sequence). The CDR3 is made up of 17 amino acids. The DNA for the CDR3 is TGCAGTGCTAGAGTGACTAGCGGGAGGGCCCGAACCGGGGAGCTGTTTTTT. Amino acid sequence: CSARVTSGRARTGELFF.

The chain uses TRBV5-1 and TRBJ2-5; 8 nucleotides align to TRBD2. Trimming removed 2 bases from V and 4 bases from J; junction bases left unmatched: 7. The CDR3 consists of 15 residues. Germline V gene sequence: CDR1 SGHRS, CDR2 YFSETQ. DNA for the CDR3: TGCGCCAGCAGCTTTTCGGCGGGGGGTAGAGAGACCCAGTACTTC. Its translation: CASSFSAGGRETQYF.

A few counts support this clonotype. The rearrangement uses TRBV20-1 and TRBJ1-1, with D possibly TRBD1 on 5 matching bases. Deletions cut 5 bases from V and 4 bases from J, with 14 bases between. The length of the CDR3 is 13 residues. Germline CDR1 DFQATT, CDR2 SNEGSKA (reference sequence). CDR3 coding DNA: TGCAGTGCTCACGACAGAACGGGCACTGAAGCTTTCTTT. It encodes CSAHDRTGTEAFF.

Ten or more counts support this clonotype. This sequence joins TRBV30 and TRBJ2-1; 9 bases are shared with TRBD2. Trimming took 5 bases from V and 8 from J; bases not matched to a gene: 7. CDR3 length: 13 amino acids. Germline V gives CDR1 GTSNPN, CDR2 SVGIG (reference sequence). CDR3 amino acids: CAWGSGSSDEQFF. CDR3 nucleotides: TGTGCCTGGGGTAGCGGGAGCAGTGATGAGCAGTTCTTC.

At least ten counts were recorded for this clonotype. The CDR3 DNA reads TGTGCCAGCTCACTCACCGGGACAGAGCAGGAGACCCAGTACTTC. This codes for CASSLTGTEQETQYF. V usage is TRBV18 and J usage is TRBJ2-5; 7 positions agree with TRBD1. This CDR3 is built from 15 residues. V gave up 4 bases and J gave up 5 bases; unmatched junction bases: 10. Per germline, CDR1 KGHSH and CDR2 LQKENI.

This clonotype was seen at least ten times. The V and J genes are TRBV29-1 and TRBJ2-1; 12 bases line up with TRBD2. CDR1 and CDR2 from the germline V gene are SQVTM and ANQGSEA. The junction had 13 bases not matched to a gene; V was cut back by 1 base and J by 6 bases. The CDR3 is 18 amino acids. The DNA of the CDR3 is TGCAGCGTTGAAGCGAGGAACCTAGCGGGAGGGTACGTCAATGAGCAGTTCTTC. The encoded protein is CSVEARNLAGGYVNEQFF.

On this clonotype itself: Since the CDR3 does not end with the conserved phenylalanine or tryptophan, this likely comes from a read error. This chain uses TRBV9 with TRBJ2-1, with 9 positions matching TRBD1. V gave up 4 bases and J gave up 0 bases; unmatched junction bases: 26. The CDR3 length is 23 residues. The germline V gene has CDR1 SGDLS and CDR2 YYNGEE. The CDR3 protein is CASSPRQGQGSGVWRDSYNEQFL. In nucleotides, the CDR3 is TGTGCCAGCAGCCCCCGGCAGGGACAGGGATCCGGTGTTTGGCGGGACTCCTACAATGAGCAGTTCCTC.

This clonotype appeared many times. The V and J genes are TRBV11-3 and TRBJ2-1; 7 nucleotides match TRBD2. The CDR3 sequence is 13 residues long. V was clipped by 5 bases and J by 8 bases; unmatched bases: 6. Germline CDR1 and CDR2: SGHNT and YENEEA. The CDR3: CASSPGTNYEQFF. CDR3 DNA: TGTGCCAGCAGCCCCGGGACTAACTATGAGCAGTTCTTC.

This clonotype was seen repeatedly, ten times or more. V gene TRBV18 combines with J gene TRBJ1-2; 9 nucleotides line up with TRBD1. The CDR3 contains 15 residues. The V and J ends lost 6 bases and 0 bases, in that order; junction bases with no gene match: 5. CDR1 is KGHSH and CDR2 is LQKENI in the germline V gene. CDR3 region: CASSGQGEANYGYTF. CDR3 coding DNA: TGTGCCAGCTCGGGACAGGGAGAAGCTAACTATGGCTACACCTTC.

This clonotype was found many times. The chain links TRBV20-1 to TRBJ2-1; maybe TRBD2 (5 bases). The CDR3 length is 12 residues. Trimming left V 3 bases short and J 10 bases short, with 13 bases between. Germline V gene data show CDR1 as DFQATT and CDR2 as SNEGSKA (reference sequence). The CDR3 reads CSASELVPEQFF. The CDR3 DNA is TGCAGTGCTAGTGAACTAGTTCCCGAGCAGTTCTTC.

This clonotype was picked up a small number of times. The chain uses TRBV20-1 and TRBJ1-6; no clear D gene. This CDR3 has 14 residues. The germline gives CDR1 DFQATT, CDR2 SNEGSKA (reference sequence). Trimming pared 4 bases from V and 0 bases from J, leaving 7 bases between. The CDR3 DNA is TGCAGTGCTACTCCTAGCTCCTATAATTCACCCCTCCACTTT. It is translated as CSATPSSYNSPLHF.

This clonotype has a count of ten or more. V is TRBV30 and J is TRBJ2-4; 9 bases fit TRBD1. The CDR3 is made up of 13 amino acids. Germline V lookup: CDR1 GTSNPN, CDR2 SVGIG (reference sequence). V shed 3 bases and J 9 bases; nucleotides not matched to a gene: 6. The CDR3 reads CAWRITGGPIQYF. CDR3 nucleotides: TGTGCCTGGAGAATCACAGGGGGCCCCATTCAGTACTTC.

This clonotype has at least ten counts. The chain uses TRBV12-3 or TRBV12-4 and TRBJ2-7; D unresolved. Trimming removed 6 bases at V and 2 bases at J, with 17 bases between. The CDR3 totals 15 residues. CDR3 DNA sequence: TGTGCCAGCAGCCCATCTAAGATTCAGACCTACGAGCAGTACTTC. Amino acids: CASSPSKIQTYEQYF.

In this sample, this clonotype turned up many times. The gene calls are TRBV24-1 and TRBJ2-3, with TRBD2 identical over 11 bases. Germline V gene data show CDR1 as KGHDR and CDR2 as SFDVKD. The CDR3 loop spans 15 amino acids. Trimming cost V 7 bases and J 3 bases; bases outside gene matches: 5. The CDR3 spells CATRAGTSGTDTQYF. CDR3 DNA sequence: TGTGCCACCAGAGCCGGGACTAGCGGTACAGATACGCAGTATTTT.